This entry features one TCR beta chain sequence. Its antigen is as yet unknown. The related graft donor's blood sample was taken on the day of bone marrow donation. Germline CDR1 and CDR2: MNHNS and SASEGT. The CDR3 totals 12 residues. V was trimmed by 1 base and J by 4 bases, leaving 5 bases between them. The data are from a study of T cells after posttransplantation cyclophosphamide. The study, taken as a whole, reports: Tissue-infiltrating T cells from skin or gut overlapped little with blood T cells. After PTCy, TRB diversity resembled that of CNI/methotrexate controls.

Some clones are missing from TCRdb's copy, which holds only in-frame ones; the method was immunoSEQ multiplex PCR. The sample has about 28,000 clones; about nine tenths are singletons. What was sequenced was PBMCs. The receptor's source is a man aged 45 to 65. J is TRBJ2-7 and V is TRBV6-1, with D tentatively TRBD2 (5 bases). The CDR3 spells CASSEGRYEQYF. In DNA form, the CDR3 reads TGTGCCAGCAGTGAAGGGAGGTACGAGCAGTACTTC.